This T cell receptor (beta chain) was observed in a study of T-cell reconstitution after alpha-beta-depleted transplantation in children. Researchers prepared the TCRbeta library using unique molecular identifiers, the study reports. TCRdb called the PCR reads again in MiXCR, with one record for every CDR3 protein. Here the sample spans about 500,000 distinct CDR3 sequences, approximately 30% being singletons. The V end lost 1 base, the J end lost 10 bases, and 19 bases lay between the germline ends. Germline lookup yields CDR1 LGHDT and CDR2 YNNKEL (reference sequence). The CDR3 is 15 amino acids. The sequences come from PBMCs from the stem cell graft donor, collected from the stem cell graft. The chain has TRBV3-1 and TRBJ1-1; D ambiguous. The sequence came from a human donor who donated a stem cell graft to a child with aplastic anemia. The CDR3 nucleotides read TGTGCCAGCAGCCAAGGTCCAGGTTCTTTGGTAGTAGCTTTCTTT. Residues: CASSQGPGSLVVAFF.